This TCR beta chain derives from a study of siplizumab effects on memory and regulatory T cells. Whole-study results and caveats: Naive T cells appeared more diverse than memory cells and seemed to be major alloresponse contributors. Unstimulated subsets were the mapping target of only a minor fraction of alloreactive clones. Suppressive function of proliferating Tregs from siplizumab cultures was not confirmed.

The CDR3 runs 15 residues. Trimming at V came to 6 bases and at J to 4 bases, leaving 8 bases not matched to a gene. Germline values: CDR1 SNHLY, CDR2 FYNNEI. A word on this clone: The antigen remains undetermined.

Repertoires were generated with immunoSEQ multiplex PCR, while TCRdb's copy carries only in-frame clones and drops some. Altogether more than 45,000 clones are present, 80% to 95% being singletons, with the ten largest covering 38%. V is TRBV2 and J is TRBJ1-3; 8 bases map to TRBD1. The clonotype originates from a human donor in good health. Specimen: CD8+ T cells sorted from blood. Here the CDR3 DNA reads TGTGCCAGCAGCTTAGACAGGGGATGGGGAAACACCATATATTTT. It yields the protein CASSLDRGWGNTIYF.